This T cell receptor (beta chain) originates from a study of post-analysis software for immune sequencing data. Study-level background: Progressive-relapsing, secondary progressive and relapsing-remitting multiple sclerosis were among the disease courses included.

This CDR3 spans 12 amino acids. Germline V gene data show CDR1 as SNHLY and CDR2 as FYNNEI. The ends were cut back, 10 bases at V and 8 bases at J, with 15 bases in the middle. The authors incorporated unique molecular identifiers into the TCR beta cDNA libraries. Starting from about 0.98 to 11 million T cells, the study yielded about 500,000 cDNA molecules. In TCRdb, the PCR reads were re-called with MiXCR into one record per CDR3 protein. This table holds some 800,000 distinct CDR3 sequences, more than 45% found once. Turning to this clonotype: As yet, its antigen is unknown.

Study results and caveats: For normalized Chao1 diversity, multiple sclerosis patients scored significantly lower than controls did. Roughly five TRBV segments, including TRBV5-6, TRBV5-1 and TRBV20-1, were more frequent in patients than controls.

The receptor comes from a girl aged 5-17 years with multiple sclerosis. This chain joins TRBV2 and TRBJ2-1; tentatively, D is TRBD1 (5 bases). Specimen: blood. The CDR3 here is CANGQGYDEQFF. CDR3 DNA: TGTGCCAACGGGCAGGGTTACGATGAGCAGTTCTTC.